This T cell receptor beta chain was profiled in a study of Ad26.COV2.S vaccination and SARS-CoV-2 variants. Overall study: The donor participated in the COV1001 trial, in its Ad26.COV2.S arm.

This clone was recorded once. Sample treatment: about 20 received Ad26.COV2.S at low or high dose, single or two shots; about 5 received placebo; per-sample allocation not given. All samples were drawn on day 63, counting from the first vaccine or placebo injection. TCRdb's copy holds only in-frame clones and misses some; the assay was immunoSEQ multiplex PCR. The repertoire consists of fewer than 400,000 clones, with more than 70% occurring once and the leading ten covering around 1.9%. V was pared by 7 bases and J by 2 bases, with 8 bases between. CDR3 length equals 13 residues. Germline V gives CDR1 MNHEY, CDR2 SVGAGI.

The material was peripheral blood, obtained in a trial of Ad26.COV2.S vaccine versus placebo. The receptor was derived from a person aged 18-65 years who received the Ad26.COV2.S COVID-19 vaccine or a placebo. This rearrangement joins TRBV6-5 to TRBJ2-2; weak D call: TRBD1 (5 bases). In DNA, the CDR3 is TGTGCCAGCACCAGGGAAAACACCGGGGAGCTGTTTTTT. Translating it yields CASTRENTGELFF.